One sample yielded the 32 T cell receptor beta chains listed below, sequenced in a study of metastatic and nonmetastatic thyroid tumors. TCRdb used MiXCR to call clones anew from the PCR reads. The repertoire consists of roughly 61,000 clones, with approximately 4.1% occurring once and the leading ten covering around 24%. No treatment had been given to any patient before thyroid surgery. The specimen sequenced was blood. These receptors originate from a female donor with papillary thyroid cancer or a benign thyroid nodule (not recorded which). Some clones in this sample may be carry-over from other donors' samples.

This clone appeared many times. The rearrangement joins TRBV4-1 to TRBJ2-1; 11 bases agree with TRBD2. Germline CDR1 and CDR2: MGHRA and YSYEKL. The CDR3 has 16 residues. J gave up 8 bases and V 4 bases, and 10 bases lay outside the gene matches. The CDR3, as DNA: TGCGCCAGCAGCCGTAGTAGCGGGAGGGCCGGGGATGAGCAGTTCTTC. This translates into CASSRSSGRAGDEQFF.

The chain recombines TRBV6-2 or TRBV6-3 with TRBJ1-6, with D hard to call. The CDR3 runs to 16 residues. Germline V gives CDR1 MNHEY, CDR2 SVGEGT. Trimming pared 6 bases from V and 0 bases from J, leaving 12 bases between. DNA for the CDR3: TGTGCCAGCAGCCGTGACGTGAGCTCCTATAATTCACCCCTCCACTTT. Translating it yields CASSRDVSSYNSPLHF.

With respect to this clone: Relative to the germline gene, one junction end is altered; a read error may explain this. This rearrangement joins TRBV6-1 to TRBJ2-1; 9 positions match TRBD2. The CDR3 is 17 amino acids. Looked up from germline, CDR1 is MNHNS and CDR2 is SASEGT. The CDR3 is CASSAGLAGFSYNDQFF. The CDR3 DNA reads as TGTGCCAGCAGTGCCGGGCTAGCGGGATTTTCCTACAATGATCAGTTCTTC.

This clone was counted a single time. V and J are TRBV10-3 and TRBJ1-1; 8 bases line up with TRBD1. V lost 10 bases, J lost 8 bases, and 15 bases stayed unmatched. The CDR3 is 14 residues long. Per germline, CDR1 ENHRY and CDR2 SYGVKD. The CDR3 DNA sequence: TGTGCCACCACCCTTAACCAGGGGGCCGGAGAAGCTTTCTTT. Protein product: CATTLNQGAGEAFF.

This clone came up many times. This chain links TRBV2 with TRBJ2-2; D remains unclear. CDR3 length: 14 residues. Germline V lookup: CDR1 SNHLY, CDR2 FYNNEI. V was shortened by 8 bases and J by 1 base, with 11 bases between the two germline ends. The CDR3 is CASLRNQNTGELFF. The CDR3 DNA reads TGTGCCAGCTTGAGAAATCAGAACACCGGGGAGCTGTTTTTT.

There are many counts of this clone. V usage is TRBV20-1 and J usage is TRBJ1-2; tentatively, D is TRBD1 (6 bases). The CDR3 loop spans 14 amino acids. V lost 5 bases to trimming and J lost 2 bases, with 15 bases between them. Germline V gene data show CDR1 as DFQATT and CDR2 as SNEGSKA (reference sequence). CDR3 loop: CSAYRRDKNYGYTF. In nucleotides, the CDR3 is TGCAGTGCTTACCGCCGGGACAAGAACTATGGCTACACCTTC.

This clone was seen only a few times. The V and J genes are TRBV28 and TRBJ2-2; a weak D match, TRBD2 (6 bases). V lost 3 bases to trimming and J lost 3 bases, with 11 bases between them. Germline loops: CDR1 MDHEN, CDR2 SYDVKM. CDR3 length equals 15 residues. The CDR3 coding sequence is TGTGCCAGCAGTTTGGGAGGAACGGACACCGGGGAGCTGTTTTTT. This sequence encodes CASSLGGTDTGELFF. The full variable domain, with the rest looked up from reference TRBV28 and TRBJ2-2, is DVKVTQSSRYLVKRTGEKVFLECVQDMDHENMFWYRQDPGLGLRLIYFSYDVKMKEKGDIPEGYSVSREKKERFSLILESASTNQTSMYLCASSLGGTDTGELFFGEGSRLTVL.

There are many counts of this clone. The same CDR3 is also encoded by other DNA sequences in this sample. The rearrangement joins TRBV28 to TRBJ1-2; D unresolved. The germline V and J ends were trimmed by 6 bases and 4 bases, with 12 bases remaining between them. CDR1 is MDHEN, CDR2 SYDVKM, per germline. The CDR3 has 13 amino acids. CDR3 residues: CASSPTGFYGYTF. The CDR3 bases are TGTGCCAGCAGCCCGACTGGATTCTATGGCTACACCTTC.

The chain is built from TRBV28 and TRBJ2-2, with 8 bases fitting TRBD1. Germline V gene lookup returns CDR1 MDHEN and CDR2 SYDVKM. V lost 6 bases and J lost 7; bases outside the gene matches: 19. CDR3 length equals 18 residues. CDR3 amino acids: CASRPRRTGRRASGELFF. The DNA for the CDR3 is TGTGCCAGCAGACCGAGGAGGACAGGGAGACGTGCGAGCGGGGAGCTGTTTTTT.

This clone was observed a few times. The chain uses TRBV6-1 and TRBJ2-6, with D possibly being TRBD1 (6 bases). The CDR3 sequence is 15 residues long. Germline CDR1 and CDR2: MNHNS and SASEGT. V was shortened by 7 bases and J by 0 bases, with 10 bases between the two germline ends. The CDR3 region has the DNA TGTGCCAGCACTGTGGACAGCTCTGGGGCCAACGTCCTGACTTTC. Translation: CASTVDSSGANVLTF.

This clone has a count of ten or more. The chain combines TRBV20-1 with TRBJ2-3; the match to TRBD2 covers 9 bases. This CDR3 has 17 amino acids. Germline values: CDR1 DFQATT, CDR2 SNEGSKA (reference sequence). V trimming: 0 bases; J trimming: 5 bases; junction bases outside the gene matches: 12. CDR3 DNA sequence: TGCAGTGCTAGAGATCCCCTAGCGGGACCCAGGGGAGATACGCAGTATTTT. Its protein product is CSARDPLAGPRGDTQYF.

The CDR3 reads CATLNRANTEAFF. For the CDR3, the DNA is TGTGCCACCTTAAACAGGGCGAACACTGAAGCTTTCTTT. This chain connects TRBV28 to TRBJ1-1, with D maybe TRBD1 (6 bases). This CDR3 contains 13 residues. V was shortened by 10 bases and J by 1 base, with 13 bases between the two germline ends. The germline gives CDR1 MDHEN, CDR2 SYDVKM.

There are many counts of this clone. This chain uses TRBV24-1 with TRBJ1-1; D is unresolved. V lost 3 bases, J lost 6 bases, and 10 bases lay in between. This CDR3 region has 13 residues. Germline V gives CDR1 KGHDR, CDR2 SFDVKD. CDR3 nucleotides: TGTGCCACCAGTGATCCCAGGCACCCTGAAGCTTTCTTT. This sequence encodes CATSDPRHPEAFF.

The gene calls are TRBV18 and TRBJ2-7, with TRBD1 matching 9 bases. The CDR3 is made up of 16 amino acids. V lost 0 bases to trimming and J lost 4 bases; unmatched junction nucleotides: 7. Germline lookup yields CDR1 KGHSH and CDR2 LQKENI. CDR3 bases: TGTGCCAGCTCACCACCGGGATGGGGACAGGGTTACGAGCAGTACTTC. Amino acid sequence: CASSPPGWGQGYEQYF. Variable domain in full (rest from reference TRBV18 and TRBJ2-7): NAGVMQNPRHLVRRRGQEARLRCSPMKGHSHVYWYRQLPEEGLKFMVYLQKENIIDESGMPKERFSAEFPKEGPSILRIQQVVRGDSAAYFCASSPPGWGQGYEQYFGPGTRLTVT.

This clone has a count of ten or more. The chain joins TRBV19 to TRBJ2-2; 11 nucleotides align to TRBD2. This CDR3 is 15 amino acids long. The J segment lost 4 bases and the V segment lost 8 bases, leaving 6 bases of the junction unmatched. From germline, CDR1 is LNHDA and CDR2 SQIVND (reference sequence). CDR3 region: CASHSSGRSTGELFF. DNA of the CDR3: TGTGCCAGTCATTCTAGCGGGAGGTCCACCGGGGAGCTGTTTTTT.

This clone was detected many times. This may come from a read error, since a much larger clone is one base off. This chain joins TRBV19 and TRBJ1-5; no firm D call. CDR1 is LNHDA and CDR2 is SQIVND in the germline V gene (reference sequence). The CDR3 is made up of 13 amino acids. The CDR3 spells CASSIARNQLQHF. CDR3 in DNA: TGTGCCAGTAGTATAGCCAGAAATCAGCTCCAGCATTTT. Looking up the rest from reference TRBV19 and TRBJ1-5 gives the full variable domain: DGGITQSPKYLFRKEGQNVTLSCEQNLNHDAMYWYRQDPGQGLRLIYYSQIVNDFQKGDIAEGYSVSREKKESFPLTVTSAQKNPTAFYLCASSIARNQLQHFGDGTRLSIL.

This clone was recorded at least ten times. J is TRBJ1-3 and V is TRBV2, with unresolved D. The V gene lost 2 bases and the J gene lost 0 bases, with 8 bases spanning the gap. Germline-derived CDR1 and CDR2 are SNHLY and FYNNEI. The CDR3 consists of 15 residues. For the CDR3, the DNA is TGTGCCAGCAGTGAAACAAGTCTCTCTGGAAACACCATATATTTT. This encodes CASSETSLSGNTIYF.

This clone has ten or more counts. The chain links TRBV5-1 to TRBJ2-3, with D possibly matching TRBD1 (6 bases). CDR3 size: 13 residues. CDR1 SGHRS and CDR2 YFSETQ come from the germline V gene. V lost 4 bases to trimming and J lost 2 bases, with 8 bases between them. Here the CDR3 DNA reads TGCGCCAGCAGCAGGGGGTTCACAGATACGCAGTATTTT. Translating it yields CASSRGFTDTQYF.

This clone was recorded at least ten times. V usage is TRBV7-2 and J usage is TRBJ2-5; possible D gene TRBD2, 6 bases. The length of the CDR3 is 13 residues. Trimming left V 5 bases short and J 4 bases short, with 11 bases between. Germline assignment: CDR1 SGHTA and CDR2 FQGNSA. The CDR3 DNA reads TGTGCCAGCAGCCGGGACTCGTTAGAGACCCAGTACTTC. It encodes CASSRDSLETQYF. Full variable domain (rest looked up from reference TRBV7-2 and TRBJ2-5): GAGVSQSPSNKVTEKGKDVELRCDPISGHTALYWYRQSLGQGLEFLIYFQGNSAPDKSGLPSDRFSAERTGGSVSTLTIQRTQQEDSAVYLCASSRDSLETQYFGPGTRLLVL.

This clone was seen ten or more times. This sequence joins TRBV7-9 and TRBJ2-7; D might be TRBD1 (5 bases). Trimming left V 4 bases short and J 3 bases short, with 7 bases between. The CDR3 is made up of 12 amino acids. Germline CDR1 and CDR2: SEHNR and FQNEAQ (reference sequence). The CDR3 protein is CASSSTVYEQYF. CDR3 DNA: TGTGCCAGCAGCTCGACAGTCTACGAGCAGTACTTC.

This clone has ten or more counts. The gene calls are TRBV25-1 and TRBJ1-2; D unresolved. Trimming took 0 bases from V and 6 from J, leaving 17 bases between them. This CDR3 region has 16 residues. The V gene's germline CDR1 is MGHDK and CDR2 SYGVNS. This chain's CDR3 is CASSEYIREGLHGYTF. CDR3 in DNA: TGTGCCAGCAGTGAATATATTCGGGAAGGGTTACATGGCTACACCTTC.

This clone was detected ten times or more. The rearrangement uses TRBV12-3 or TRBV12-4 and TRBJ2-7; TRBD2 aligns across 8 bases. Losses at the gene ends were 3 bases for V and 6 bases for J; bases not matched to a gene: 10. The CDR3 length is 15 residues. The CDR3 nucleotides are TGTGCCAGCAGTTTCCGAGCGGGGGTCCTCGGCGAGCAGTACTTC. Translating gives CASSFRAGVLGEQYF.

This clone came up many times. The CDR3 sequence is CASTHNTGELFF. The CDR3 coding sequence is TGCGCCAGCACTCATAACACCGGGGAGCTGTTTTTT. The chain links TRBV10-2 to TRBJ2-2; no clear D gene. Germline-derived CDR1 and CDR2 are WSHSY and SAAADI. CDR3 length: 12 residues. V lost 7 bases and J 2 bases, leaving 5 bases between the germline ends.

This clone was detected ten times or more. The chain uses TRBV6-1 and TRBJ1-4, with 7 positions matching TRBD1. The trim removed 5 bases at V and 5 bases at J, leaving 8 bases unmatched. Germline CDR1 and CDR2: MNHNS and SASEGT. The CDR3 covers 15 residues. The CDR3 protein is CASSSRDRRNEKLFF. The CDR3 bases are TGTGCCAGCAGTTCGAGGGACAGAAGAAATGAAAAACTGTTTTTT.

V and J are TRBV7-6 and TRBJ1-1; 9 nucleotides align to TRBD1. Looked up from germline, CDR1 is SGHVS and CDR2 is FNYEAQ. J was trimmed by 2 bases and V by 4 bases; bases with no gene match: 5. CDR3 size: 15 residues. CDR3 sequence: CASSSPGQGNTEAFF. The CDR3 coding sequence is TGTGCCAGCAGCTCTCCGGGACAGGGTAACACTGAAGCTTTCTTT.

This clone showed up just a few times. The chain links TRBV6-5 to TRBJ2-3; D is possibly TRBD1 or TRBD2 (5 bases each). Between the trimmed V and J ends, which lost 6 bases and 2 bases, there was a span of 24 bases. The germline V gene has CDR1 MNHEY and CDR2 SVGAGI. This CDR3 has 18 residues. The CDR3 nucleotides are TGTGCCAGCAGCAACTCGGCCTTCGTATTCGGGACCACAGATACGCAGTATTTT. As protein: CASSNSAFVFGTTDTQYF.

This clone was observed at least ten times. The V gene is TRBV2, the J gene TRBJ2-2; 9 nucleotides agree with TRBD1. J was trimmed by 1 base and V by 7 bases; bases with no gene match: 4. This CDR3 spans 15 amino acids. Germline lookup yields CDR1 SNHLY and CDR2 FYNNEI. This CDR3 reads CASNPGQGNTGELFF. The CDR3 nucleotides are TGTGCCAGCAACCCGGGACAGGGGAACACCGGGGAGCTGTTTTTT.

This clone appeared a few times. Mismatch with germline at one junction end may stem from a read error. The chain is built from TRBV6-1 and TRBJ1-5; tentatively, D is TRBD1 (5 bases). This CDR3 has 15 residues. The V gene's germline CDR1 is MNHNS and CDR2 SASEGT. In DNA form, the CDR3 reads TGTGCCATCAGTGAACAGGAGGGCGTGGTTCAGCCCCAGCATTTT. This sequence encodes CAISEQEGVVQPQHF.

The J gene is TRBJ2-7, the V gene TRBV6-4, with 9 positions matching TRBD2. The CDR3 length is 14 residues. The V and J ends lost 6 bases and 3 bases, in that order; junction bases with no gene match: 6. The germline V gene encodes CDR1 MRHNA and CDR2 SNTAGT. The CDR3, as DNA: TGTGCCAGCAGGTTGGCTAGCGGGATCTACGAGCAGTACTTC. Its protein is CASRLASGIYEQYF.

This chain connects TRBV27 to TRBJ2-1; TRBD2 matches 7 bases. The CDR3 loop spans 15 amino acids. The J segment lost 9 bases and the V segment lost 2 bases, leaving 10 bases of the junction unmatched. The germline V gene has CDR1 MNHEY and CDR2 SMNVEV (reference sequence). The CDR3 spells CASSLLDGGRGEQFF. In nucleotides, the CDR3 is TGTGCCAGCAGTTTACTGGACGGGGGGAGGGGTGAGCAGTTCTTC.

This clone was recorded at least ten times. The gene calls are TRBV5-1 and TRBJ2-1; D uncertain. CDR3 length: 16 residues. V dropped 1 base and J dropped 7 bases, with 18 bases sitting between them. CDR1 is SGHRS and CDR2 is YFSETQ in the germline V gene. The CDR3 DNA reads TGCGCCAGCAGCTTGTGGGCCGACTCGCTGGGGAATGAGCAGTTCTTC. It specifies CASSLWADSLGNEQFF.

This clone was picked up many times. This chain connects TRBV19 to TRBJ2-2; no clear D gene. Germline V gene sequence: CDR1 LNHDA, CDR2 SQIVND (reference sequence). This CDR3 has 13 residues. V was trimmed by 4 bases and J by 7 bases, leaving 10 bases between them. CDR3 sequence reads: CASSNGISGELFF. CDR3 DNA sequence: TGTGCCAGTAGTAATGGAATCAGCGGGGAGCTGTTTTTT.